A single sample gave rise to the 21 T cell receptor beta chains below, sequenced in a study of T cells in localized non-small cell lung cancer. Assay: immunoSEQ multiplex PCR; the TCRdb copy retains only in-frame clones and omits some. The sample shows some 50,000 clones, around 84% of them seen only once. This specimen was PBMCs, taken before any cancer treatment. Receptors were obtained from a female donor with stage II lung adenocarcinoma.

The gene calls are TRBV19 and TRBJ1-4; possibly TRBD1 for D (6 bases). Looked up from germline, CDR1 is LNHDA and CDR2 is SQIVND (reference sequence). Deletions cut 3 bases from V and 4 bases from J, with 18 bases between. This CDR3 has 17 residues. The CDR3 DNA reads as TGTGCCAGTAGTATCGGGCGTAGGGGGGGCCTTAATGAAAAACTGTTTTTT. Its translation is CASSIGRRGGLNEKLFF.

This chain links TRBV19 with TRBJ2-7; 10 bases line up with TRBD1. The CDR3 is made up of 15 amino acids. The ends lost 4 bases at V and 2 bases at J; junction bases unmatched: 5. CDR1 is LNHDA, CDR2 SQIVND, per germline (reference sequence). CDR3 in amino acids: CASSRQGALTYEQYF. DNA for the CDR3: TGTGCCAGTAGTAGACAGGGGGCCCTTACCTACGAGCAGTACTTC.

With respect to this clone: This specimen includes other DNA sequences encoding the same CDR3. J is TRBJ1-1 and V is TRBV5-4; D not resolved. The CDR3 sequence is 13 residues long. Germline CDR1 reads SGHNT; CDR2 reads YYREEE (reference sequence). The V end was cut by 0 bases, the J end by 6 bases, with 9 bases between. The CDR3 reads CASSLEASSEAFF. The CDR3 region has the DNA TGTGCCAGCAGCTTGGAGGCATCTTCTGAAGCTTTCTTT.

The gene calls are TRBV27 and TRBJ1-2, with TRBD1 matching over 7 bases. The CDR3 is made up of 14 amino acids. The V gene end was trimmed by 5 bases and the J gene end by 7 bases; junction bases not matched to a gene: 10. Per the germline V gene, CDR1 is MNHEY and CDR2 is SMNVEV (reference sequence). The CDR3 bases are TGTGCCAGCAGTCCCCGGGAGGGGGCGTTTGGCTACACCTTC. This translates into CASSPREGAFGYTF.

The chain couples TRBV7-2 to TRBJ1-1; weak D call: TRBD1 (6 bases). Germline CDR1 and CDR2: SGHTA and FQGNSA. V was shortened by 1 base and J by 4 bases, with 13 bases between the two germline ends. The CDR3 length is 15 residues. The DNA for the CDR3 is TGTGCCAGCAGCTTAGTCCAGGGGCTCAGCACTGAAGCTTTCTTT. This translates into CASSLVQGLSTEAFF.

CDR3 nucleotide sequence: TGTGCCACCAGGGGGGGCCGGGGAGCTTTCTTT. This codes for CATRGGRGAFF. The V and J genes are TRBV19 and TRBJ1-1; 7 nucleotides align to TRBD1. V lost 10 bases, J lost 10 bases, and 9 bases stayed unmatched. This CDR3 is 11 amino acids long. Germline lookup yields CDR1 LNHDA and CDR2 SQIVND (reference sequence).

This clone was found once. This chain connects TRBV18 to TRBJ2-6, with D possibly TRBD2 on 7 matching bases. The CDR3 has 18 residues. V was clipped by 4 bases and J by 0 bases, with 16 bases between them. Germline-derived CDR1 and CDR2 are KGHSH and LQKENI. CDR3 in DNA: TGTGCCAGCTCACGGGGGGGCGTTGAGAGCTCTGGGGCCAACGTCCTGACTTTC. This encodes CASSRGGVESSGANVLTF.

The chain links TRBV13 to TRBJ1-1; the D is unclear. The germline CDR1 and CDR2 sequences are PRHDT and FYEKMQ (reference sequence). The CDR3 covers 14 residues. V was pared by 0 bases and J by 1 base, with 6 bases between. The CDR3 reads CASSLGRRNTEAFF. In DNA, the CDR3 is TGTGCCAGCAGCTTAGGCCGCAGGAACACTGAAGCTTTCTTT.

This clone occurred a few times. J is TRBJ2-3 and V is TRBV13, with 8 bases aligning to TRBD2. CDR3 length: 17 residues. The germline V gene has CDR1 PRHDT and CDR2 FYEKMQ (reference sequence). With V trimmed by 4 bases and J by 0 bases, 9 bases remained unmatched. As DNA, the CDR3 is TGTGCCAGCAGCTCAGGCGGGAGGAGGGTCAGCACAGATACGCAGTATTTT. Its protein product is CASSSGGRRVSTDTQYF. Full variable domain (outside the CDR3, taken from reference TRBV13 and TRBJ2-3): AAGVIQSPRHLIKEKRETATLKCYPIPRHDTVYWYQQGPGQDPQFLISFYEKMQSDKGSIPDRFSAQQFSDYHSELNMSSLELGDSALYFCASSSGGRRVSTDTQYFGPGTRLTVL.

This chain uses TRBV6-6 with TRBJ1-2; D uncertain. The CDR3 spans 13 residues. V dropped 5 bases and J dropped 0 bases, with 7 bases sitting between them. Germline lookup yields CDR1 MNHNY and CDR2 SVGAGI (reference sequence). This chain's CDR3 is CASSVTANYGYTF. The CDR3 region has the DNA TGTGCCAGCAGTGTTACAGCTAACTATGGCTACACCTTC.

The CDR3 DNA reads TGTGCCAGCAGCTTAGGGGCGTACGAGCAGTACTTC. Encoded protein: CASSLGAYEQYF. The chain links TRBV7-9 to TRBJ2-7; D unclear. Trimming stripped 1 base from V and 4 bases from J, with 5 bases between. The CDR3 is 12 amino acids. Per the germline V gene, CDR1 is SEHNR and CDR2 is FQNEAQ (reference sequence).

This chain connects TRBV7-2 to TRBJ1-2; 9 nucleotides agree with TRBD1. The CDR3 runs to 14 residues. V shed 5 bases, J shed 6 bases, and the junction held 7 bases outside the gene matches. Germline CDR1 is SGHTA and CDR2 is FQGNSA. CDR3 nucleotides: TGTGCCAGCAGCCGTTCCGGGACAGGGAATGGCTACACCTTC. This sequence encodes CASSRSGTGNGYTF.

The J gene is TRBJ1-1, the V gene TRBV10-1; possibly TRBD1 for D (5 bases). This CDR3 spans 13 amino acids. Germline V gene sequence: CDR1 WNHNN, CDR2 SYGVQD (reference sequence). V was cut by 6 bases and J by 4 bases, with 12 bases left in between. CDR3 sequence: CASRLTVGTEAFF. CDR3 DNA: TGCGCCAGCAGGTTGACAGTCGGCACTGAAGCTTTCTTT.

The chain joins TRBV6-5 to TRBJ1-6; weak D call: TRBD1 (6 bases). This CDR3 is built from 15 residues. The germline V gene has CDR1 MNHEY and CDR2 SVGAGI. V lost 2 bases, J lost 10 bases, and 15 bases lay in between. This chain's CDR3 is CASSYVGQIGSPLHF. The CDR3 coding sequence is TGTGCCAGCAGTTACGTTGGACAGATCGGCTCACCCCTCCACTTT.

The CDR3 is CASSPRGENTGELFF. DNA for the CDR3: TGTGCCAGCTCACCACGAGGGGAGAACACCGGGGAGCTGTTTTTT. This rearrangement joins TRBV18 to TRBJ2-2, with D perhaps given as TRBD1 or TRBD2 (5 bases each). The germline V gene encodes CDR1 KGHSH and CDR2 LQKENI. The ends were cut back, 1 base at V and 1 base at J, with 7 bases in the middle. This CDR3 has 15 amino acids.

This clone was recorded only once. The chain combines TRBV5-8 with TRBJ1-5; D uncertain. The CDR3 extends over 13 amino acids. Germline CDR1 and CDR2: SGHTS and YDEGEE. The ends were cut back, 8 bases at V and 0 bases at J, with 9 bases in the middle. The CDR3 loop reads CASGRNSNQPQHF. The CDR3 DNA sequence: TGTGCCAGTGGGCGAAATAGCAATCAGCCCCAGCATTTT.

V and J are TRBV2 and TRBJ1-1; D is ambiguous. Germline V lookup: CDR1 SNHLY, CDR2 FYNNEI. CDR3 length: 14 residues. Deletions cut 4 bases from V and 1 base from J, with 10 bases between. The CDR3 DNA sequence: TGTGCCAGCAGTGGGAACAAGGGGAACACTGAAGCTTTCTTT. It yields the protein CASSGNKGNTEAFF.

The genes are TRBV10-3 and TRBJ1-1, with D uncertain. V was pared by 7 bases and J by 0 bases, with 9 bases between. CDR3 length: 13 amino acids. In germline, CDR1 is ENHRY, CDR2 SYGVKD. CDR3 sequence reads: CAITTGMNTEAFF. The CDR3 DNA follows: TGTGCCATCACGACTGGGATGAACACTGAAGCTTTCTTT.

Remarks on this clone: At the DNA level, this CDR3 is encoded by other sequences in the same sample as well. The chain's CDR3 is CASSIGQAGNQPQHF. The CDR3 DNA sequence: TGTGCCAGTAGTATAGGGCAGGCGGGCAATCAGCCCCAGCATTTT. The rearrangement joins TRBV19 to TRBJ1-5; D is unclear. V was shortened by 1 base and J by 2 bases, with 9 bases between the two germline ends. The germline V gene encodes CDR1 LNHDA and CDR2 SQIVND (reference sequence). This CDR3 comprises 15 residues.

The chain couples TRBV5-1 to TRBJ1-6, with D tentatively TRBD1 (6 bases). The CDR3 consists of 13 residues. Looked up from germline, CDR1 is SGHRS and CDR2 is YFSETQ. The V end lost 2 bases, the J end lost 6 bases, and 6 bases lay between the germline ends. This CDR3 reads CASSLQGNSPLHF. The CDR3 DNA sequence: TGCGCCAGCAGCTTACAGGGTAATTCACCCCTCCACTTT.

The rearrangement uses TRBV27 and TRBJ1-1, with a tentative D call TRBD1 (6 bases). The CDR3 consists of 15 residues. In germline, CDR1 is MNHEY, CDR2 SMNVEV (reference sequence). V was clipped by 6 bases and J by 6 bases, with 20 bases between them. The CDR3 DNA follows: TGTGCCAGCAGCCCAGGGGAGGTGATATTTGCTGAAGCTTTCTTT. Translated: CASSPGEVIFAEAFF.